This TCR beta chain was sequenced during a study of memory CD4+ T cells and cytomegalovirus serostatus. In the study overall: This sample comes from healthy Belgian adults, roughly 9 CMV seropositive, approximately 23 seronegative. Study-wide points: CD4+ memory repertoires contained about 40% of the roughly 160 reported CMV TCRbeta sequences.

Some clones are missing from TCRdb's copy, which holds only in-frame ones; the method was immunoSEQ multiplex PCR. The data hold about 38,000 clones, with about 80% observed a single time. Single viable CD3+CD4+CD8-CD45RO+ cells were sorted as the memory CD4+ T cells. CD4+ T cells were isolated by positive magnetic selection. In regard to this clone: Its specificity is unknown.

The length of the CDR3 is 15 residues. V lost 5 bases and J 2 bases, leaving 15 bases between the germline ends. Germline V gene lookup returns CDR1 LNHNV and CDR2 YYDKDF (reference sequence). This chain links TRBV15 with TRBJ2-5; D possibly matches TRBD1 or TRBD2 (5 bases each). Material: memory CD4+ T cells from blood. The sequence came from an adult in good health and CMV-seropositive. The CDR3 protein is CATSGSRGSQETQYF. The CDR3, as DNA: TGTGCCACCAGCGGATCGAGGGGAAGTCAAGAGACCCAGTACTTC. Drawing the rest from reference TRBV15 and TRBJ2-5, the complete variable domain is DAMVIQNPRYQVTQFGKPVTLSCSQTLNHNVMYWYQQKSSQAPKLLFHYYDKDFNNEADTPDNFQSRRPNTSFCFLDIRSPGLGDTAMYLCATSGSRGSQETQYFGPGTRLLVL.